This TCR beta chain originates from a study of blood T cell repertoires in COVID-19. For the study at large: Collection of acute and convalescent COVID-19 samples took place in the United States, Italy and Spain. T cells, B-cell-depleted T cells, or PBMCs provided the cDNA or gDNA that served as material.

In the authors' methods: Estimation of nucleated cell counts relied on the amplification of reference gene primers. Produced via immunoSEQ multiplex PCR; TCRdb's table is partial and in-frame only. Clonal size and the V and J genes are those of that table, whereas D and trimming came from the DNA. The sample includes 68,000 or so clones, roughly 89% seen only once; the top ten take roughly 7.6%. Germline CDR1 and CDR2: SEHNR and FQNEAQ (reference sequence). The ends lost 4 bases at V and 10 bases at J; junction bases unmatched: 14. CDR3 size: 16 residues. The receptor's source is a man aged 50 to 59 with active COVID-19. V gene TRBV7-9 combines with J gene TRBJ1-1, with 11 bases fitting TRBD1. The sequenced sample consisted of peripheral blood. The CDR3 bases are TGTGCCAGCAGCTCTGTAAATTACGAGGACAGGGGGCGAGCTTTCTTT. Encoded protein: CASSSVNYEDRGRAFF.